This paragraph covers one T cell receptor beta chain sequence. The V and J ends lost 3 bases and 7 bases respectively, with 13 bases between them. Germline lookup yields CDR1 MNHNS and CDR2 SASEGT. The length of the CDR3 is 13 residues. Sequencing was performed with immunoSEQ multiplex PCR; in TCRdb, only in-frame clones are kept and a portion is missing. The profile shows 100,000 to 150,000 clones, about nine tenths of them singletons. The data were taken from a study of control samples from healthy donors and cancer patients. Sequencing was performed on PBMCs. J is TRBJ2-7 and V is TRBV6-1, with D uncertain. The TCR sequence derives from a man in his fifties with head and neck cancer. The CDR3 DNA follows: TGTGCCAGCAGTGAGAACGCTCGCTGGGAGCAGTACTTC. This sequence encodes CASSENARWEQYF.